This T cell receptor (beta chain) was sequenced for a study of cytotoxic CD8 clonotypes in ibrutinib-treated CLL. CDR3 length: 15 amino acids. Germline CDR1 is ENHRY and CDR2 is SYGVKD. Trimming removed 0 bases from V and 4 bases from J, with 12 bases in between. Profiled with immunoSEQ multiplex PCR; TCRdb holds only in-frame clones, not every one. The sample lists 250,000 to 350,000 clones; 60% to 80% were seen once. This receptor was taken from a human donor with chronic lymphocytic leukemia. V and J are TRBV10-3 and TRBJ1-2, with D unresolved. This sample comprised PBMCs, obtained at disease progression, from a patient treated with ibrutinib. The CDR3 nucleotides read TGTGCCATCAGTGAGTCGGCTGAAGCGGGCTATGGCTACACCTTC. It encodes CAISESAEAGYGYTF.